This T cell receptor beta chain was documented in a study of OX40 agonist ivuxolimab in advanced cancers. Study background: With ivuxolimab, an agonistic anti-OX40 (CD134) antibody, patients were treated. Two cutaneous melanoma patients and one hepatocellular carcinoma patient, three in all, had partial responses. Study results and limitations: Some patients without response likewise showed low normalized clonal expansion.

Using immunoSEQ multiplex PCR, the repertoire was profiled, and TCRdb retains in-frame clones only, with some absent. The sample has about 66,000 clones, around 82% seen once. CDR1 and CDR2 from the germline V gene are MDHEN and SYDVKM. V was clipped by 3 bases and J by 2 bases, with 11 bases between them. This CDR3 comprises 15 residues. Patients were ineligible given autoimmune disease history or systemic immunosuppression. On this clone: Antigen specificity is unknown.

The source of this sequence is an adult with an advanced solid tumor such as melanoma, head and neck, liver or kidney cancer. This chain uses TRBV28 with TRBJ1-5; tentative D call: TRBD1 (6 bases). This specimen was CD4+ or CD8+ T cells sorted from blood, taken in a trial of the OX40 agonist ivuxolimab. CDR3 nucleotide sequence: TGTGCCAGCAGTTTCGGACAGCCCCGCAATCAGCCCCAGCATTTT. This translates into CASSFGQPRNQPQHF.